This T cell receptor (beta chain) was captured by sequencing in a study of T-cell memory formation after mild COVID-19. TCRdb re-derived calls from the 5' RACE reads in MiXCR, one entry per CDR3 protein. The data show a few hundred thousand distinct CDR3 sequences, less than 25% seen once. This clonotype was counted a few times. With 5 bases removed from V and 3 bases from J, the gap between germline ends came to 14 bases. Germline-derived CDR1 and CDR2 are SGHRS and YFSETQ. The CDR3 consists of 14 residues. The rearrangement joins TRBV5-1 to TRBJ2-5; either TRBD1 or TRBD2 may supply D (5 bases each). The TCR originated in an adult woman who had mild COVID-19 (a few samples of this study predate the infection). Cell type and time point are not known. What was sequenced was PBMCs or a T cell subset sorted from them (not recorded which). The CDR3 sequence is CASRAGTAEETQYF. The CDR3 DNA is TGCGCCAGCAGGGCCGGGACGGCCGAAGAGACCCAGTACTTC.